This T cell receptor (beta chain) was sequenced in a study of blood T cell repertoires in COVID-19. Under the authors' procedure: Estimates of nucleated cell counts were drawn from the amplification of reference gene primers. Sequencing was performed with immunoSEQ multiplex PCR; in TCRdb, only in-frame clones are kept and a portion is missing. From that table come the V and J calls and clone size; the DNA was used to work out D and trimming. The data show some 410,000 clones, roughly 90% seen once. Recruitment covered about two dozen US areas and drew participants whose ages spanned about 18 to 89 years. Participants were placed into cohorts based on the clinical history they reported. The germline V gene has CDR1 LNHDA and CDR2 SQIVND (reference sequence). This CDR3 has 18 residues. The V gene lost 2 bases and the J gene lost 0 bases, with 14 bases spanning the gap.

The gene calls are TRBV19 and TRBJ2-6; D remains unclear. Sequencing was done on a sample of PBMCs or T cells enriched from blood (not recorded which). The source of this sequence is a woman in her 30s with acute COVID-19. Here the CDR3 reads CASSIMGVAPSGANVLTF. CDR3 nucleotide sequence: TGTGCCAGTAGTATAATGGGCGTTGCCCCCTCTGGGGCCAACGTCCTGACTTTC.